This TCR beta chain was retrieved from a study of identical twins. Germline lookup yields CDR1 SGHRS and CDR2 YFSETQ. The V gene end was trimmed by 4 bases and the J gene end by 3 bases; junction bases not matched to a gene: 6. The CDR3 spans 15 residues. This clonotype was detected a few times. MiXCR, run by TCRdb on the 5' RACE reads, gives a single entry per CDR3 protein. In the table there are hundreds of thousands of distinct CDR3 sequences, around an eighth of which are singletons. The sample also formed part of further work on yellow fever vaccine responses in identical twins.

This receptor was identified in a woman aged 18-30 years in good health. The chain couples TRBV5-1 to TRBJ2-1; 8 nucleotides line up with TRBD2. The specimen sequenced was PBMCs. The CDR3 loop reads CASSARRGDYNEQFF. The CDR3 DNA reads as TGCGCCAGCAGCGCCCGGCGGGGGGACTACAATGAGCAGTTCTTC.